This T cell receptor beta chain was obtained from a study of OX40 agonist ivuxolimab in advanced cancers. Study outcomes and limitations: The CD4+ and CD8+ T cells in the blood had expanded clonally by week 6 at 0.1 to 3.0 mg/kg.

Trimming stripped 4 bases from V and 3 bases from J, with 15 bases between. The CDR3 loop spans 15 amino acids. Germline lookup yields CDR1 MGHRA and CDR2 YSYEKL. Concerning this clone itself: Its matching antigen is unknown.

Some clones are missing from TCRdb's copy, which holds only in-frame ones; the method was immunoSEQ multiplex PCR. The repertoire holds tens of thousands of clones, with roughly nine tenths as singletons. On cycle 4 day 1 and cycle 7 day 1, as well as at baseline, blood was sampled. The sequence came from an adult with an advanced solid tumor such as melanoma, head and neck, liver or kidney cancer. This chain uses TRBV4-1 with TRBJ1-1; D is unclear. Sequenced material: CD4+ or CD8+ T cells sorted from blood, taken in a trial of the OX40 agonist ivuxolimab. The CDR3 loop is CASSRRVAADTEAFF. The CDR3 DNA sequence: TGCGCCAGCAGCCGGCGAGTCGCGGCGGACACTGAAGCTTTCTTT.